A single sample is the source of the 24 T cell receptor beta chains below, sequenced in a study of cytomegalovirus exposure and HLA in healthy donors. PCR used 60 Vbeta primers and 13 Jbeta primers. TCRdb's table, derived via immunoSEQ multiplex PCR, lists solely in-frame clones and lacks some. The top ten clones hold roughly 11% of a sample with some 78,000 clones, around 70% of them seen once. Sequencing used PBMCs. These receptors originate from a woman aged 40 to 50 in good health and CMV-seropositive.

CDR3 in amino acids: CASSPRDRGETQYF. Here the CDR3 DNA reads TGTGCCAGCTCACCGAGAGACAGGGGAGAGACCCAGTACTTC. V usage is TRBV18 and J usage is TRBJ2-5; 8 nucleotides align to TRBD1. Germline assignment: CDR1 KGHSH and CDR2 LQKENI. V lost 3 bases, J lost 4 bases, and 4 bases stayed unmatched. CDR3 size: 14 residues.

CDR3 protein: CASRPLAGGGNEQFF. DNA for the CDR3: TGTGCCAGCAGGCCACTAGCGGGAGGGGGGAATGAGCAGTTCTTC. This chain connects TRBV6-5 to TRBJ2-1; 13 bases are shared with TRBD2. Germline V gene data show CDR1 as MNHEY and CDR2 as SVGAGI. The CDR3 spans 15 residues. V was clipped by 6 bases and J by 7 bases; unmatched bases: 6.

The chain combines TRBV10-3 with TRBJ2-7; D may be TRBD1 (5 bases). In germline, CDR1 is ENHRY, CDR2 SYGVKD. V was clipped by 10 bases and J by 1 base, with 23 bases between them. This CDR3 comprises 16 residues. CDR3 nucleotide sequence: TGTGCCACCCAGGGTTTTGTGGACACGAGTTCCTACGAGCAGTACTTC. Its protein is CATQGFVDTSSYEQYF.

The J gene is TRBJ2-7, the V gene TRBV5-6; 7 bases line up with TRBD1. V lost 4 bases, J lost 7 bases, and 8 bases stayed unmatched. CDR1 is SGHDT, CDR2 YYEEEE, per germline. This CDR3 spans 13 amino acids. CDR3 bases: TGTGCCAGCAGCCTTGACAGGGTGGGAGAGCAGTACTTC. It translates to CASSLDRVGEQYF.

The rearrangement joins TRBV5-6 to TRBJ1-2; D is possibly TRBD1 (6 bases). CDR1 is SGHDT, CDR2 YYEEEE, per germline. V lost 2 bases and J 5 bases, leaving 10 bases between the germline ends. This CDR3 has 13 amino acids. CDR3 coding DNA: TGTGCCAGCAGCTTTGGACAGTTATATGGCTACACCTTC. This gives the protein CASSFGQLYGYTF.

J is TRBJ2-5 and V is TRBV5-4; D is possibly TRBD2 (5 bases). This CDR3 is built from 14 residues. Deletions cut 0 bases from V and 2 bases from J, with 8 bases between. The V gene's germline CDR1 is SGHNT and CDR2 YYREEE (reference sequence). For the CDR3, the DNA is TGTGCCAGCAGCTTGGGGGCGGGTCAAGAGACCCAGTACTTC. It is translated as CASSLGAGQETQYF.

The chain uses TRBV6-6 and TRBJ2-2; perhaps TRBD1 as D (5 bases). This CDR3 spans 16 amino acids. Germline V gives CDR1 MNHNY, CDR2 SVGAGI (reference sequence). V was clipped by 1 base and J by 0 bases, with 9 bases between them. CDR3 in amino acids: CASSYYQTANTGELFF. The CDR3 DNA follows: TGTGCCAGCAGTTACTATCAGACAGCGAACACCGGGGAGCTGTTTTTT.

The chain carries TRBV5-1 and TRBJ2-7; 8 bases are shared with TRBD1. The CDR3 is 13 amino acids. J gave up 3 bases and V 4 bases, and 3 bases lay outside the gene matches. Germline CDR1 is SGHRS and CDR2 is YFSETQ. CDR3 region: CASSEGTGYEQYF. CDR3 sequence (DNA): TGCGCCAGCAGCGAGGGGACAGGCTACGAGCAGTACTTC.

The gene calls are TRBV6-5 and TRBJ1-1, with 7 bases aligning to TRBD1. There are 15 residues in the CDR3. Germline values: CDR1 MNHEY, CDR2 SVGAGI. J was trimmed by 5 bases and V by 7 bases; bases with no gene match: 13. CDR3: CASTERQGTRTEAFF. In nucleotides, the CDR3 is TGTGCCAGCACCGAAAGACAGGGAACAAGGACTGAAGCTTTCTTT.

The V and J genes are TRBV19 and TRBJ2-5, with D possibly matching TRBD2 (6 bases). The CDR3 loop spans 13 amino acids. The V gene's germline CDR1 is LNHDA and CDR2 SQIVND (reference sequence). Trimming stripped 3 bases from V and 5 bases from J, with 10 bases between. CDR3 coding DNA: TGTGCCAGTAGTATGGGGGGAAGGGAGACCCAGTACTTC. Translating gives CASSMGGRETQYF.

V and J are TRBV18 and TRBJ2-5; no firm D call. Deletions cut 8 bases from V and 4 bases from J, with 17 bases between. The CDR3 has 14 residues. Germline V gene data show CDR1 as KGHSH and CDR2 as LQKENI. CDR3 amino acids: CASPLIYSLETQYF. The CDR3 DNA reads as TGTGCCAGCCCCCTAATTTATAGTTTAGAGACCCAGTACTTC.

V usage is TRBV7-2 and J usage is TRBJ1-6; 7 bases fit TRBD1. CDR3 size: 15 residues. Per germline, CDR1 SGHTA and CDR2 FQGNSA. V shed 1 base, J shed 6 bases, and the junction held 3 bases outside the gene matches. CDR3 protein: CASSLGDRANSPLHF. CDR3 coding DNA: TGTGCCAGCAGCTTAGGAGACAGGGCTAATTCACCCCTCCACTTT.

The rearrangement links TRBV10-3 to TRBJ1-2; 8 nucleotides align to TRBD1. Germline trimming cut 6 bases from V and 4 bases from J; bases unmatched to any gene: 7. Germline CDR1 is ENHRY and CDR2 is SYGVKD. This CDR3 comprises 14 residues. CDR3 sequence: CAIRGGQGGYGYTF. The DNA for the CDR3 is TGTGCCATCAGGGGAGGACAGGGCGGCTATGGCTACACCTTC.

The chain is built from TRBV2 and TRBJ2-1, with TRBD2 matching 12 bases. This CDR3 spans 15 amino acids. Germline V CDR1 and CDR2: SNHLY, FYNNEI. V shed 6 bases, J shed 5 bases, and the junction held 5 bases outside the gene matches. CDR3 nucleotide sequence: TGTGCCAGCAGGAGGACTAGCGGGGTAAACAATGAGCAGTTCTTC. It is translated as CASRRTSGVNNEQFF.

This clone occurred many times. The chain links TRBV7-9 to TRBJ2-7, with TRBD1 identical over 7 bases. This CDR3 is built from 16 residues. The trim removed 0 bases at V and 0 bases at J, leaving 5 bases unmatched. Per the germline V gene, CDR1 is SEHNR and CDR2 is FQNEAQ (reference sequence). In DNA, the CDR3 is TGTGCCAGCAGCTTAGCAGGGGGCGCCAGCTCCTACGAGCAGTACTTC. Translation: CASSLAGGASSYEQYF.

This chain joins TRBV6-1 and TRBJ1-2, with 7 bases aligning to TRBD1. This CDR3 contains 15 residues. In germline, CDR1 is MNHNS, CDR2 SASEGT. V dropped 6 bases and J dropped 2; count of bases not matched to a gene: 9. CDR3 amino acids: CASRPGTDPNYGYTF. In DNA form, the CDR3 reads TGTGCCAGCAGACCCGGGACAGATCCGAACTATGGCTACACCTTC.

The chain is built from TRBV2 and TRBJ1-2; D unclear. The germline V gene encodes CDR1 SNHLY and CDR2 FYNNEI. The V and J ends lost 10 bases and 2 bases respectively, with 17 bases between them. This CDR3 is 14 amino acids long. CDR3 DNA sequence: TGTGCCACCTCGGAGTCGGAAAGAAACTATGGCTACACCTTC. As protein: CATSESERNYGYTF.

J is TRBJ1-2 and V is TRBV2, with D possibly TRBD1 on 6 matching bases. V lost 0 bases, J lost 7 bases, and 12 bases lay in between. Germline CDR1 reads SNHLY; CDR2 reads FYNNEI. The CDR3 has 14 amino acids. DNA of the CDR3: TGTGCCAGCAGTGAAGCAGGGGGGGTCCTTGGCTACACCTTC. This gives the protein CASSEAGGVLGYTF.

CDR3 sequence (DNA): TGTGCCAGCAGCCTGGATACGACTAGTTTCAATGAGCAGTTCTTC. This codes for CASSLDTTSFNEQFF. This rearrangement joins TRBV5-4 to TRBJ2-1; TRBD2 might be the D (6 bases). The CDR3 totals 15 residues. Germline V CDR1 and CDR2: SGHNT, YYREEE (reference sequence). Trimming took off 4 bases at V and 6 bases at J, with 17 bases between the two ends.

CDR3 residues: CASSLRDEQYF. DNA for the CDR3: TGTGCCAGCAGTTTACGGGACGAGCAGTACTTC. V and J are TRBV28 and TRBJ2-7; D gene ambiguous. This CDR3 is 11 amino acids long. Trimming shortened V by 2 bases and J by 5 bases, and 4 bases separated the two germline ends. Germline values: CDR1 MDHEN, CDR2 SYDVKM.

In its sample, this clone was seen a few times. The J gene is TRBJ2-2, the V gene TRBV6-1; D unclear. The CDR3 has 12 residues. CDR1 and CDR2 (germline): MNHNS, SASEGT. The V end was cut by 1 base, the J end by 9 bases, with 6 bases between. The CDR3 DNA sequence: TGTGCCAGCAGTGAAGAGCACCGGGAGCTGTTTTTT. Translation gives CASSEEHRELFF.

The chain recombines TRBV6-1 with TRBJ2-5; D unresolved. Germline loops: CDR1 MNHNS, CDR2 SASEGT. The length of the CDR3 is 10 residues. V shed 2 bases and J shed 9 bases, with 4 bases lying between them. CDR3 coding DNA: TGTGCCAGCAGTGAACGGGCCCAGTACTTC. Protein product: CASSERAQYF.

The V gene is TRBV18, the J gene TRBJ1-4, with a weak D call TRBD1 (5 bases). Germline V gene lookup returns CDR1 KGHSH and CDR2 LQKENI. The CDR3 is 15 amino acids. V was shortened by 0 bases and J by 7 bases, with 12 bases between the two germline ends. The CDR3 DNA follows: TGTGCCAGCTCACCACCGGGCGGAAGGGGTGAAAAACTGTTTTTT. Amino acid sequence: CASSPPGGRGEKLFF.

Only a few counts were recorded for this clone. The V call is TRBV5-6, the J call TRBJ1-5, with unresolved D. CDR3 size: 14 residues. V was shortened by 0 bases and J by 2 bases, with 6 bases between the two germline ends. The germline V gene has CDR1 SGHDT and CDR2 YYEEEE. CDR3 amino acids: CASSLALGNQPQHF. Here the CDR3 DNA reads TGTGCCAGCAGCTTGGCCCTTGGCAATCAGCCCCAGCATTTT.